This T cell receptor (beta chain) was sequenced during a study of blood T cell repertoires in COVID-19. Libraries were prepared by immunoSEQ multiplex PCR; TCRdb keeps only in-frame clonotypes and omits some of them. This sample has 180,000 or so clones, with around 85% found just once. Germline V lookup: CDR1 SGHTS, CDR2 YDEGEE. Trimming took 2 bases from V and 8 from J, leaving 17 bases between them. This CDR3 spans 15 amino acids. The receptor was derived from a man aged 60 to 69 with acute or convalescent COVID-19. This sequence joins TRBV5-8 and TRBJ2-4, with a possible D match to TRBD1 (5 bases). Material: peripheral blood. The CDR3 spells CASSLSRAPGDIQYF. As DNA, the CDR3 is TGTGCCAGCAGCTTAAGCAGGGCCCCCGGTGACATTCAGTACTTC.